This note documents a single T cell receptor beta chain sequence. This specimen belongs to a study of somatic mutations in cytotoxic T cells in rheumatoid arthritis. Germline CDR1 is MNHGY and CDR2 is SVAAGI. The CDR3 consists of 15 residues. Trimming at V came to 4 bases and at J to 4 bases, leaving 8 bases not matched to a gene. TCRdb's table, derived via immunoSEQ multiplex PCR, lists solely in-frame clones and lacks some. The repertoire holds roughly 9,800 clones, under 95% seen once, with approximately 15% in the top ten. This sequence was found in a woman aged 18-35 years with rheumatoid arthritis. The sample was CD8+ T cells sorted from blood. The chain recombines TRBV6-9 with TRBJ2-3; TRBD2 matches at 7 bases. The CDR3 sequence: CASSWVAGVADTQYF. CDR3 sequence (DNA): TGTGCCAGCAGTTGGGTGGCGGGAGTGGCAGATACGCAGTATTTT.